This entry concerns a single T cell receptor beta chain. Its antigen remains unidentified. The PCR had 60 Vbeta and 13 Jbeta primers. Assay: immunoSEQ multiplex PCR; the TCRdb copy retains only in-frame clones and omits some. The repertoire holds approximately 150,000 clones, with roughly 80% as singletons. The data stem from a study of cytomegalovirus exposure and HLA in healthy donors. Study-level results: Exclusion as indistinguishable affected some V segments, including TRBV6-2 and TRBV6-3.

The CDR3 is 14 residues long. V shed 5 bases and J 1 base; nucleotides not matched to a gene: 4. The germline CDR1 and CDR2 sequences are SGHTA and FQGNSA. This clonotype was obtained from a woman between 18 and 30 years old in good health and CMV-seropositive. Material: PBMCs. The chain carries TRBV7-2 and TRBJ2-5; TRBD1 aligns across 7 bases. CDR3 DNA sequence: TGTGCCAGCAGCCCACGACAGGGCCAAGAGACCCAGTACTTC. Protein sequence: CASSPRQGQETQYF.